These 25 T cell receptor beta chains were sequenced from one sample in a study of blood T cells in healthy people across ages. A second about 7 to 11 cycle PCR used barcoded and J-beta primers. Each CDR3 protein gets one entry after TCRdb re-called the 5' RACE reads with MiXCR. The sample shows 800,000 to 1,000,000 distinct CDR3 sequences, 45% to 50% of them seen only once. The sample consisted of blood. Receptor source: a man between 25 and 39 years old in good health.

The genes are TRBV5-1 and TRBJ2-5, with 7 bases lining up with TRBD1. The better agreement between TRBJ2-7 and the DNA end casts doubt on the J call. The germline CDR1 and CDR2 sequences are SGHRS and YFSETQ. The CDR3 has 14 residues. The CDR3 spells CASSLEDRLYEQYF. The CDR3 nucleotides are TGCGCCAGCAGCTTGGAGGACAGGCTATACGAGCAGTACTTC.

This clonotype occurred a few times. The chain is built from TRBV20-1 and TRBJ2-7; TRBD2 aligns across 14 bases. The V gene end was trimmed by 5 bases and the J gene end by 2 bases; junction bases not matched to a gene: 8. From germline, CDR1 is DFQATT and CDR2 SNEGSKA (reference sequence). The CDR3 totals 16 residues. Written as DNA, the CDR3 is TGCAGTGCTCTCGGGACTAGCGGGGGCCAAACCTACGAGCAGTACTTC. Residues: CSALGTSGGQTYEQYF.

This clonotype was observed a few times. The chain carries TRBV28 and TRBJ2-3, with D perhaps TRBD2 (6 bases). Deletions cut 3 bases from V and 2 bases from J, with 12 bases between. This CDR3 is 15 amino acids long. Looked up from germline, CDR1 is MDHEN and CDR2 is SYDVKM. In nucleotides, the CDR3 is TGTGCCAGCAGTTTGGGGCGGGGTTACACAGATACGCAGTATTTT. It yields the protein CASSLGRGYTDTQYF.

This clonotype was counted at least ten times. This chain connects TRBV11-2 to TRBJ2-3; no firm D call. There are 14 residues in the CDR3. V gave up 2 bases and J gave up 1 base, with 7 bases separating them. Germline V gene sequence: CDR1 SGHAT, CDR2 FQNNGV. In nucleotides, the CDR3 is TGTGCCAGCAGCTTATTGGGCCGCACAGATACGCAGTATTTT. Translating gives CASSLLGRTDTQYF.

J is TRBJ2-1 and V is TRBV12-3 or TRBV12-4; TRBD1 might be the D (6 bases). The CDR3 covers 16 residues. Between the trimmed V and J ends, which lost 6 bases and 1 base, there was a span of 16 bases. This CDR3 reads CASSLLGGKSYNEQFF. The CDR3 DNA reads as TGTGCCAGCAGCCTCCTTGGGGGCAAGTCCTACAATGAGCAGTTCTTC.

The genes are TRBV12-5 and TRBJ1-1; the match to TRBD1 covers 7 bases. CDR1 is LGHNT and CDR2 is FRNRAP in the germline V gene. CDR3 length: 15 amino acids. The V segment lost 2 bases and the J segment 3 bases; nucleotides outside the gene matches: 6. The CDR3 bases are TGTGCTAGTGGTTTGTTCCAGGGGGGACACACTGAAGCTTTCTTT. Translation: CASGLFQGGHTEAFF.

CDR3 protein: CASSPKGQALQETQYF. CDR3 in DNA: TGTGCCAGCTCACCGAAGGGACAGGCGTTACAAGAGACCCAGTACTTC. The J gene is TRBJ2-5, the V gene TRBV18, with TRBD1 identical over 8 bases. The J segment lost 2 bases and the V segment lost 3 bases, leaving 8 bases of the junction unmatched. The CDR3 covers 16 residues. CDR1 is KGHSH and CDR2 is LQKENI in the germline V gene. The variable domain in full, completed from reference TRBV18 and TRBJ2-5, reads NAGVMQNPRHLVRRRGQEARLRCSPMKGHSHVYWYRQLPEEGLKFMVYLQKENIIDESGMPKERFSAEFPKEGPSILRIQQVVRGDSAAYFCASSPKGQALQETQYFGPGTRLLVL.

At least ten counts were recorded for this clonotype. V and J are TRBV6-1 and TRBJ1-4; 7 nucleotides align to TRBD1. Germline lookup yields CDR1 MNHNS and CDR2 SASEGT. Trimming cost V 0 bases and J 8 bases; bases outside gene matches: 9. The CDR3 is 16 residues long. The CDR3 DNA follows: TGTGCCAGCAGTGAAGCCGAGGGGGCAGGAGGGGAAAAACTGTTTTTT. Translation: CASSEAEGAGGEKLFF.

This clonotype was counted between two and nine times. The CDR3 loop reads CSAPDRGTRGQPQHF. The CDR3 bases are TGCAGTGCACCTGACAGGGGGACCCGCGGTCAGCCCCAGCATTTT. The chain is built from TRBV20-1 and TRBJ1-5; 9 positions agree with TRBD1. Per germline, CDR1 DFQATT and CDR2 SNEGSKA (reference sequence). The CDR3 is 15 amino acids. V was pared by 6 bases and J by 6 bases, with 12 bases of the junction left unmatched.

V usage is TRBV29-1 and J usage is TRBJ1-1; D gene uncertain. Trimming took 4 bases from V and 2 from J, leaving 8 bases between them. Per the germline V gene, CDR1 is SQVTM and CDR2 is ANQGSEA. This CDR3 contains 12 residues. The CDR3 loop reads CSVARLNTEAFF. The CDR3 region has the DNA TGCAGCGTTGCCAGACTTAACACTGAAGCTTTCTTT.

The rearrangement joins TRBV6-5 to TRBJ2-5; 8 positions match TRBD1. TRBJ2-7 matches the DNA end more closely, so the J call is doubtful. The CDR3 length is 15 residues. Germline V gene lookup returns CDR1 MNHEY and CDR2 SVGAGI. The CDR3, as DNA: TGTGCCAGCAGTGCACACCGGGACAGGAAAACCGAGCAGTACTTC. It is translated as CASSAHRDRKTEQYF.

Regarding this clonotype: One end of the junction varies from germline; a read error may be responsible. J is TRBJ1-1 and V is TRBV27, with D uncertain. This CDR3 region has 12 residues. The V gene's germline CDR1 is MNHEY and CDR2 SMNVEV (reference sequence). CDR3: CANSPGYTEAFF. The CDR3 DNA reads TGTGCCAACAGTCCCGGTTACACTGAAGCTTTCTTT.

The chain uses TRBV5-1 and TRBJ2-6, with TRBD1 matching 11 bases. CDR3 size: 19 residues. Per the germline V gene, CDR1 is SGHRS and CDR2 is YFSETQ. Losses at the gene ends were 4 bases for V and 4 bases for J; bases not matched to a gene: 13. The DNA for the CDR3 is TGCGCCAGCAGCCCGGAACCGGGACAGGGGGTAAGAGGGGCCAACGTCCTGACTTTC. It is translated as CASSPEPGQGVRGANVLTF. The full variable domain, rest sourced from reference TRBV5-1 and TRBJ2-6, is KAGVTQTPRYLIKTRGQQVTLSCSPISGHRSVSWYQQTPGQGLQFLFEYFSETQRNKGNFPGRFSGRQFSNSRSEMNVSTLELGDSALYLCASSPEPGQGVRGANVLTFGAGSRLTVL.

A single count supports this clonotype. The chain is built from TRBV7-2 and TRBJ2-5; D may be TRBD1 (6 bases). From germline, CDR1 is SGHTA and CDR2 FQGNSA. V was trimmed by 5 bases and J by 5 bases, leaving 15 bases between them. The CDR3 is 14 residues long. The CDR3 region is CASSPTGPWETQYF. In DNA form, the CDR3 reads TGTGCCAGCAGCCCAACAGGGCCTTGGGAGACCCAGTACTTC.

This clonotype showed up just a few times. The V gene is TRBV6-2 or TRBV6-3, the J gene TRBJ2-2; 7 positions match TRBD1. The germline V gene encodes CDR1 MNHEY and CDR2 SVGEGT. V dropped 6 bases and J dropped 1; count of bases not matched to a gene: 5. CDR3 size: 15 residues. The CDR3 bases are TGTGCCAGCAGCGACAGGGACCAGAACACCGGGGAGCTGTTTTTT. Translation: CASSDRDQNTGELFF.

The rearrangement links TRBV7-2 to TRBJ2-1; 9 bases align to TRBD2. Germline V gene data show CDR1 as SGHTA and CDR2 as FQGNSA. CDR3 length: 15 residues. V gave up 5 bases and J gave up 5 bases; unmatched junction bases: 7. DNA for the CDR3: TGTGCCAGCAGCCCTCCGGGACTAGCTAACAATGAGCAGTTCTTC. As protein: CASSPPGLANNEQFF.

This chain joins TRBV7-9 and TRBJ2-3; 8 nucleotides match TRBD1. Per germline, CDR1 SEHNR and CDR2 FQNEAQ (reference sequence). Trimming at V came to 0 bases and at J to 6 bases, leaving 8 bases not matched to a gene. The CDR3 length is 16 residues. For the CDR3, the DNA is TGTGCCAGCAGCTTAGCGGGCAGGGGGCGTTGGGATACGCAGTATTTT. It specifies CASSLAGRGRWDTQYF.

On this clonotype: A clone one base away is much larger, so this may be a read error. This chain connects TRBV5-6 to TRBJ1-2; D possibly corresponds to TRBD1 (5 bases). The V gene's germline CDR1 is SGHDT and CDR2 YYEEEE. The CDR3 totals 13 residues. CDR3 DNA sequence: TGTACCAGCAGCTCCGGGACGGCTTATGGCTACACCTTC. Encoded protein: CTSSSGTAYGYTF.

Only one count was recorded for this clonotype. Sequence at one end of the junction differs from germline and may be a read error. V and J are TRBV6-1 and TRBJ1-5; D remains unclear. Germline loops: CDR1 MNHNS, CDR2 SASEGT. CDR3 length equals 12 residues. The CDR3 loop is CVSSEGRQPQHF. CDR3 DNA: TGTGTCAGCAGTGAAGGCAGACAGCCCCAGCATTTT.

The chain has TRBV27 and TRBJ1-2; 9 nucleotides agree with TRBD1. Germline V gene sequence: CDR1 MNHEY, CDR2 SMNVEV (reference sequence). The CDR3 is made up of 14 amino acids. V was clipped by 3 bases and J by 6 bases; unmatched bases: 5. The CDR3, as DNA: TGTGCCAGCAGTTTTGGGGGACAGGGCGATGGCTACACCTTC. Encoded protein: CASSFGGQGDGYTF.

This clonotype came up a few times. The chain recombines TRBV20-1 with TRBJ2-4, with TRBD1 matching over 9 bases. CDR1 DFQATT and CDR2 SNEGSKA come from the germline V gene (reference sequence). The trim removed 0 bases at V and 5 bases at J, leaving 17 bases unmatched. The CDR3 runs 19 residues. The CDR3 DNA is TGCAGTGCTAGAGATGAGGTGGGACAGGGAAAGACTCGAGAAAACATTCAGTACTTC. This gives the protein CSARDEVGQGKTRENIQYF.

The chain links TRBV20-1 to TRBJ2-1; TRBD2 matches at 12 bases. The germline V gene has CDR1 DFQATT and CDR2 SNEGSKA (reference sequence). CDR3 length: 18 amino acids. The V gene end was trimmed by 0 bases and the J gene end by 3 bases; junction bases not matched to a gene: 9. The CDR3 spells CSARDPLAGGLSYNEQFF. DNA for the CDR3: TGCAGTGCTAGAGATCCCCTAGCGGGGGGGTTAAGCTACAATGAGCAGTTCTTC.

V gene TRBV24-1 combines with J gene TRBJ2-1; the D gene is possibly TRBD1 (6 bases). The CDR3 consists of 15 residues. V lost 0 bases and J 3 bases, leaving 8 bases between the germline ends. Germline CDR1 KGHDR, CDR2 SFDVKD. In DNA, the CDR3 is TGTGCCACCAGTGATTTGCAGGGGAACTACAATGAGCAGTTCTTC. Its translation: CATSDLQGNYNEQFF.

The sample holds many counts of this clonotype. The CDR3 is CASSLEGGTYEQYF. CDR3 DNA sequence: TGCGCCAGCAGCTTGGAAGGCGGAACCTACGAGCAGTACTTC. The chain recombines TRBV5-1 with TRBJ2-7, with unresolved D. V gave up 0 bases and J gave up 2 bases, with 9 bases separating them. The CDR3 length is 14 residues. Germline V gene lookup returns CDR1 SGHRS and CDR2 YFSETQ.

A word on this clonotype: Possible read error: a much larger clone is one base away. The chain is built from TRBV6-1 and TRBJ1-6; D gene uncertain. The CDR3 consists of 14 residues. The germline V gene has CDR1 MNHNS and CDR2 SASEGT. This CDR3 is CASGELPENSPLHF. CDR3 DNA: TGTGCCAGCGGTGAACTGCCCGAGAATTCACCCCTCCACTTT.